The sequence of this TCR beta chain was determined in a study of blood T cell repertoires in COVID-19. Across the whole study: T cells, B-cell-depleted T cells, or PBMCs supplied cDNA or gDNA.

Trimming took 5 bases from V and 0 from J, leaving 11 bases between them. The CDR3 consists of 14 residues. Germline values: CDR1 SGHVS, CDR2 FQNEAQ. In the source study's methods: For nucleated cells, counts were estimated from reference gene primer amplification. Data came from immunoSEQ multiplex PCR; TCRdb stores just in-frame clones and leaves some out. Clone size and V and J calls were adopted from that table, with D and trimming inferred from the DNA. The sample shows 30,000 to 50,000 clones, approximately 96% of them seen only once. This chain links TRBV7-8 with TRBJ2-7; D might be TRBD1 (6 bases). The sequenced sample was peripheral blood. This clonotype originated in a human donor with active COVID-19. The donor label of this sample is uncertain. The DNA of the CDR3 is TGTGCCAGCAGCAGACGGGACACCTCCTACGAGCAGTACTTC. As protein: CASSRRDTSYEQYF.